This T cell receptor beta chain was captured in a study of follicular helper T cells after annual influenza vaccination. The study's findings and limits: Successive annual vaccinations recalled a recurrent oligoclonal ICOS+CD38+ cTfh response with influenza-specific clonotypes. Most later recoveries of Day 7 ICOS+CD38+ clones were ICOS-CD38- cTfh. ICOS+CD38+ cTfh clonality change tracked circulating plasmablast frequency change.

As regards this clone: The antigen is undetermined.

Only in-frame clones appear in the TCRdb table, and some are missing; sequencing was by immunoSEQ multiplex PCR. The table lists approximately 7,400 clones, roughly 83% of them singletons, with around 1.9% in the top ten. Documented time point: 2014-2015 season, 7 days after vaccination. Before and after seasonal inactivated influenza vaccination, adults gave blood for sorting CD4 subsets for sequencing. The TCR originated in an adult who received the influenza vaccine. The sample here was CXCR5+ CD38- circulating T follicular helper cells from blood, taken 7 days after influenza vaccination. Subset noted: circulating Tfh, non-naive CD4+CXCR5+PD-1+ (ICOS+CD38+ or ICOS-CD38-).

CDR3 nucleotides: TGTGCCAGCAGTGACAGGGGCCAGGCGAACACTGAAGCTTTCTTT. It is translated as CASSDRGQANTEAFF. The chain links TRBV6-1 to TRBJ1-1, with a weak D call TRBD1 (6 bases). The V end was cut by 3 bases, the J end by 1 base, with 12 bases between. The CDR3 consists of 15 residues. The germline CDR1 and CDR2 sequences are MNHNS and SASEGT.